This T cell receptor beta chain was sequenced in a study of shared clonotypes between healthy human individuals. In the study overall: Aged 18 to 49, the donors were a couple of women and a few men. Study outcomes and limitations: The generation probabilities recorded for non-shared clonotypes fell below those of clonotypes shared by all four donors. Larger estimated richness was generally recorded for naive subsets relative to memory subsets.

As to this clone: Its specificity is not known.

In the authors' methods: ImmunoSEQ output lacked quality scores and full-length reads, limiting matched filtering. Here immunoSEQ multiplex PCR was the method, and the copy in TCRdb shows in-frame clones only, minus some. V and J calls and clone size are those listed in that table; D and trimming were worked out from the DNA. There are 100,000 or so clones in the sample; roughly two thirds occur only once, and 24% lies in the top ten. J was trimmed by 4 bases and V by 5 bases; bases with no gene match: 9. This CDR3 has 15 amino acids. Germline CDR1 and CDR2: MGHRA and YSYEKL. The chain carries TRBV4-1 and TRBJ1-1, with 8 bases aligning to TRBD1. The sample taken for sequencing was memory CD8+ T cells sorted from blood. This sample's subset: CD45RO+ cells pooled with CCR7-negative TemRA cells. The clonotype was recovered from a young woman in good health. Written as DNA, the CDR3 is TGCGCCAGCAGCGCACAACAGGGGGAATTCACTGAAGCTTTCTTT. Translated: CASSAQQGEFTEAFF.